This T cell receptor beta chain is drawn from a study of identical twins. TCRdb re-called the 5' RACE reads through MiXCR, storing one row per CDR3 protein. The sample has 600,000 to 700,000 distinct CDR3 sequences, about 20% seen once. The CDR3 extends over 15 amino acids. Per the germline V gene, CDR1 is SGHTA and CDR2 is FQGTGA. Trimming cost V 4 bases and J 3 bases, with 16 bases left between them. The sample was also linked to a second study, of T cells expressing NK-cell markers.

Sequenced sample: PBMCs. The chain joins TRBV7-3 to TRBJ2-7; D may be TRBD1 (5 bases). This sequence originates from a woman aged 18-29 years in good health. For the CDR3, the DNA is TGTGCCAGCAGCTGCTACAGGTTACGGCGCTACGAGCAGTACTTC. This translates into CASSCYRLRRYEQYF.